The 5 T cell receptor beta chains listed next were all sequenced from one sample in a study of CD8 T cells in ankylosing spondylitis. TCRdb independently ran MiXCR on the 5' RACE reads; one entry per CDR3 protein. The data show some 250,000 distinct CDR3 sequences, more than 20% seen once. Sequenced material: blood, either unsorted or a sorted T cell fraction (not recorded which). Source of these receptors: a male donor with ankylosing spondylitis or in good health (not recorded which).

This sequence joins TRBV25-1 and TRBJ1-6; tentatively, D is TRBD1 (5 bases). The V and J ends lost 2 bases and 10 bases respectively, with 9 bases between them. CDR3 size: 13 residues. CDR1 MGHDK and CDR2 SYGVNS come from the germline V gene. The CDR3 nucleotides read TGTGCCAGCAGTGAACAGGGCGGGTCACCCCTCCACTTT. It codes for CASSEQGGSPLHF.

There are many counts of this clonotype. The CDR3 loop is CSVWKRETQYF. The DNA for the CDR3 is TGCAGTGTCTGGAAACGGGAGACCCAGTACTTC. This chain links TRBV20-1 with TRBJ2-5; D unresolved. V was trimmed by 7 bases and J by 5 bases, leaving 11 bases between them. The CDR3 loop spans 11 amino acids. CDR1 DFQATT and CDR2 SNEGSKA come from the germline V gene (reference sequence).

Regarding this clonotype: This could be a read error, since a much larger clone is one nucleotide away. V usage is TRBV12-3 or TRBV12-4 and J usage is TRBJ2-2, with D possibly matching TRBD1 (5 bases). The CDR3 is 16 residues long. CDR3 in amino acids: CSTTLRSRVNTGELFF. The CDR3 nucleotides are TGTTCCACCACCCTCCGGAGCAGGGTGAACACCGGGGAGCTGTTTTTT.

There are many counts of this clonotype. The chain combines TRBV27 with TRBJ1-5; D might be TRBD1 (5 bases). Germline V gene lookup returns CDR1 MNHEY and CDR2 SMNVEV (reference sequence). V lost 2 bases and J lost 4, with 9 bases in between. The CDR3 length is 14 residues. CDR3 protein: CASSLQGGNQPQHF. In DNA, the CDR3 is TGTGCCAGCAGTTTACAGGGTGGGAATCAGCCCCAGCATTTT.

This clonotype has just a few counts. J is TRBJ2-1 and V is TRBV20-1, with a weak D call TRBD1 (6 bases). Germline CDR1 reads DFQATT; CDR2 reads SNEGSKA (reference sequence). The ends were cut back, 6 bases at V and 9 bases at J, with 24 bases in the middle. CDR3 size: 15 residues. DNA of the CDR3: TGCAGTGCCCCGGGACCGACAGGAAACCCTTTTGAGCAGTTCTTC. This encodes CSAPGPTGNPFEQFF.